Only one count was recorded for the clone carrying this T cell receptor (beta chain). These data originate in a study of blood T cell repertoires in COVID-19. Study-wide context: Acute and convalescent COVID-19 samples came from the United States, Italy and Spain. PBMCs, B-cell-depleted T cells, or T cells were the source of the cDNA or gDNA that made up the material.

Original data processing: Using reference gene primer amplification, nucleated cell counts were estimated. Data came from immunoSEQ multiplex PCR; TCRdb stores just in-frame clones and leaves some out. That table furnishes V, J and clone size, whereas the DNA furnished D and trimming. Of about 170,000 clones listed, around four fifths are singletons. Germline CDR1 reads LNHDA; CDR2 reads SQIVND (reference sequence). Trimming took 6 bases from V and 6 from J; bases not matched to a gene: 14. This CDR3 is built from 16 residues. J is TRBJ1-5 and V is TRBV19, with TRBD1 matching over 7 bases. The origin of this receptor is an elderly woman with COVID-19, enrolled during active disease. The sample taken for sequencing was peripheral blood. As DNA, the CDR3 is TGTGCCAGTAGCGAAACTTACAGGGGTTTAGGTCAGCCCCAGCATTTT. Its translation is CASSETYRGLGQPQHF.